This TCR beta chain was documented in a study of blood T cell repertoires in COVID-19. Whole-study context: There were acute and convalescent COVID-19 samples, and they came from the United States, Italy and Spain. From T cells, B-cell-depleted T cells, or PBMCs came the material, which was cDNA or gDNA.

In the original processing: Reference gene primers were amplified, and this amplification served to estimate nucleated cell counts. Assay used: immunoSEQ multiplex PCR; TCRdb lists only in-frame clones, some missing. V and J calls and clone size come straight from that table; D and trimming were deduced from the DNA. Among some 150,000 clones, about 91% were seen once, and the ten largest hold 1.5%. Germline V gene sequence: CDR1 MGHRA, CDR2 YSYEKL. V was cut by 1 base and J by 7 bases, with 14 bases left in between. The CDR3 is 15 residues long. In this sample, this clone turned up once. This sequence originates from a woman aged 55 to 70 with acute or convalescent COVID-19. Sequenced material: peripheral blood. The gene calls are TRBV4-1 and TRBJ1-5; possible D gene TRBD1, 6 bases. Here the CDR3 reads CASSQVPRGDQPQHF. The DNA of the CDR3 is TGCGCCAGCAGCCAAGTACCCAGGGGCGACCAGCCCCAGCATTTT.